Included here is one T cell receptor (beta chain) sequence, with context. Antigen: not known. The data originate from a study of vaccination and CD4 T cells after COVID-19. The Oncomine TCR Beta short-read assay generated sequence data from the DNA of cultured CD4+ T cells. TCRdb ran MiXCR on the PCR reads and lists one entry per CDR3 protein. Of a few thousand distinct CDR3 sequences listed, 35% to 45% were seen once; the top ten hold 40% to 55%. CDR1 DFQATT and CDR2 SNEGSKA come from the germline V gene (reference sequence). Trimming removed 3 bases at V and 5 bases at J, with 4 bases between. This CDR3 has 10 residues. Noted treatment: approximately nine-day PBMC culture with coronavirus spike peptide pools or control peptides (ViraFEST assay). The unexposed donor provided CD4+ T cells, which were taken before the COVID-19 pandemic (2011-2018). The authors replaced half the medium with fresh IL-2 medium on days 3 and 7.

The source of this sequence is a human donor in good health. Sequencing was carried out using CD4+ T cells from blood, cultured in vitro. V usage is TRBV20-1 and J usage is TRBJ1-2; D is uncertain. CDR3 loop: CSASGYGYTF. CDR3 coding DNA: TGCAGTGCTAGTGGGTATGGCTACACCTTC.